These 20 T cell receptor beta chains were all obtained from the same sample, sequenced in a study of glioma-infiltrating T cells after dendritic cell vaccination. The data were produced by immunoSEQ multiplex PCR, yet TCRdb's version contains in-frame clones alone and is incomplete. This table holds 55,000 to 75,000 clones, 81% found once. Sequencing was performed on blood, taken before dendritic cell vaccination. Receptors originate from a human donor with glioblastoma.

The genes are TRBV4-1 and TRBJ2-1; possible D gene TRBD1, 5 bases. V was trimmed by 4 bases and J by 5 bases, leaving 18 bases between them. CDR3 length: 16 residues. Germline assignment: CDR1 MGHRA and CDR2 YSYEKL. The CDR3 sequence: CASSLVGIQGDNEQFF. Written as DNA, the CDR3 is TGCGCCAGCAGCCTAGTGGGCATCCAGGGCGACAATGAGCAGTTCTTC.

This clone appeared once. The chain links TRBV4-1 to TRBJ2-2; 13 bases fit TRBD2. The V and J ends lost 4 bases and 3 bases, in that order; junction bases with no gene match: 8. The CDR3 consists of 18 residues. Germline CDR1 and CDR2: MGHRA and YSYEKL. The CDR3 is CASSRRLAGGRDTGELFF. For the CDR3, the DNA is TGCGCCAGCAGCCGGCGACTAGCGGGGGGCCGCGACACCGGGGAGCTGTTTTTT.

J is TRBJ2-5 and V is TRBV4-3; maybe TRBD1 (6 bases). The end of the DNA fits TRBJ2-7 better, so the J call may be wrong. This CDR3 contains 14 residues. Germline assignment: CDR1 LGHNA and CDR2 YSLEER. For the CDR3, the DNA is TGCGCCAGCAGCCAAGCTCAGGGGCGCTACGAGCAGTACTTC. Translation: CASSQAQGRYEQYF.

This clone was seen more than once but under ten times. V usage is TRBV2 and J usage is TRBJ1-4; the D is unclear. Germline V gene data show CDR1 as SNHLY and CDR2 as FYNNEI. The CDR3 contains 13 residues. Trimming took 3 bases from V and 5 from J, leaving 7 bases between them. The CDR3 nucleotides are TGTGCCAGCAGTGACGGGGAAAATGAAAAACTGTTTTTT. Protein: CASSDGENEKLFF.

The chain carries TRBV6-6 and TRBJ2-7; D possibly corresponds to TRBD2 (5 bases). CDR3 size: 13 residues. V was cut by 4 bases and J by 2 bases, with 9 bases left in between. CDR1 is MNHNY and CDR2 is SVGAGI in the germline V gene (reference sequence). Written as DNA, the CDR3 is TGTGCCAGCAGTTTCCCCGGGACCTACGAGCAGTACTTC. It specifies CASSFPGTYEQYF.

This chain links TRBV10-3 with TRBJ2-7; TRBD1 aligns across 7 bases. V lost 7 bases, J lost 6 bases, and 9 bases stayed unmatched. This CDR3 contains 13 residues. The V gene's germline CDR1 is ENHRY and CDR2 SYGVKD. The DNA of the CDR3 is TGTGCCATCACCCCGGACAGGCTTCGCGAGCAGTACTTC. Its translation: CAITPDRLREQYF.

The chain employs TRBV19 and TRBJ1-4; D perhaps matches TRBD1 (5 bases). Germline CDR1 reads LNHDA; CDR2 reads SQIVND (reference sequence). This CDR3 spans 16 amino acids. V gave up 1 base and J gave up 4 bases, with 13 bases separating them. The CDR3 bases are TGTGCCAGTAGTATAGGCGAGACAGCCAGTAATGAAAAACTGTTTTTT. This encodes CASSIGETASNEKLFF.

The chain joins TRBV6-1 to TRBJ1-2, with TRBD1 matching 7 bases. The ends lost 6 bases at V and 0 bases at J; junction bases unmatched: 7. CDR3 length equals 15 residues. Germline V gene lookup returns CDR1 MNHNS and CDR2 SASEGT. CDR3 residues: CASRGGRPANYGYTF. For the CDR3, the DNA is TGTGCCAGCAGAGGGGGCAGGCCGGCTAACTATGGCTACACCTTC.

V and J are TRBV4-1 and TRBJ2-7; 7 bases agree with TRBD2. V gave up 3 bases and J gave up 6 bases; unmatched junction bases: 8. Germline assignment: CDR1 MGHRA and CDR2 YSYEKL. This CDR3 comprises 14 residues. The CDR3 bases are TGCGCCAGCAGCCAGTCCCTAGCGGATTCCGAGCAGTACTTC. Translation: CASSQSLADSEQYF.

The chain has TRBV6-5 and TRBJ2-7; 11 bases agree with TRBD2. This CDR3 comprises 13 residues. CDR1 MNHEY and CDR2 SVGAGI come from the germline V gene. The J segment lost 7 bases and the V segment lost 5 bases, leaving 4 bases of the junction unmatched. DNA for the CDR3: TGTGCCAGCAGTCGCGGGACTAGCGGTGAGCAGTACTTC. Translated, it gives CASSRGTSGEQYF.

This chain joins TRBV19 and TRBJ2-2, with a weak D call TRBD1 (5 bases). The CDR3 length is 13 residues. Deletions cut 3 bases from V and 5 bases from J, with 7 bases between. Per the germline V gene, CDR1 is LNHDA and CDR2 is SQIVND (reference sequence). The CDR3 protein is CASSIQGTGELFF. CDR3 coding DNA: TGTGCCAGTAGTATTCAGGGAACCGGGGAGCTGTTTTTT.

This clone has more than one count but fewer than ten. The chain has TRBV6-1 and TRBJ1-6; weak D call: TRBD1 (6 bases). This CDR3 comprises 15 residues. Per the germline V gene, CDR1 is MNHNS and CDR2 is SASEGT. The V end lost 1 base, the J end lost 7 bases, and 11 bases lay between the germline ends. The CDR3 nucleotides read TGTGCCAGCAGTGAAGGGGCAGGGGAAAATTCACCCCTCCACTTT. Its protein product is CASSEGAGENSPLHF.

This chain links TRBV5-1 with TRBJ2-1; TRBD2 might be the D (5 bases). The germline CDR1 and CDR2 sequences are SGHRS and YFSETQ. This CDR3 has 15 residues. The V and J ends lost 0 bases and 7 bases respectively, with 14 bases between them. Here the CDR3 DNA reads TGCGCCAGCAGCTTGGATCGTCCGGGGATAAATGAGCAGTTCTTC. It translates to CASSLDRPGINEQFF.

This clone was counted only a few times. V and J are TRBV10-3 and TRBJ1-6; weak D call: TRBD1 (6 bases). The CDR3 runs 13 residues. V lost 6 bases and J lost 6, with 9 bases in between. Germline assignment: CDR1 ENHRY and CDR2 SYGVKD. The CDR3 reads CAIRTGGNSPLHF. CDR3 sequence (DNA): TGTGCCATCAGGACAGGAGGTAATTCACCCCTCCACTTT.

This chain connects TRBV6-6 to TRBJ1-2; TRBD1 aligns across 10 bases. The CDR3 is 15 residues long. Germline V gives CDR1 MNHNY, CDR2 SVGAGI (reference sequence). Trimming removed 6 bases from V and 6 bases from J; junction bases left unmatched: 10. The CDR3 loop reads CASRNRDRGGDGYTF. The CDR3 DNA reads TGTGCCAGCAGAAACCGGGACAGGGGAGGGGATGGCTACACCTTC.

The V call is TRBV19, the J call TRBJ1-1; D gene uncertain. Germline CDR1 and CDR2: LNHDA and SQIVND (reference sequence). CDR3 size: 15 residues. Trimming cost V 7 bases and J 3 bases, with 18 bases left between them. CDR3 in amino acids: CASTLWASHDTEAFF. The CDR3 coding sequence is TGTGCCAGTACCTTATGGGCATCTCATGACACTGAAGCTTTCTTT.

This clone was counted a single time. The J gene is TRBJ1-1, the V gene TRBV5-1; 7 nucleotides align to TRBD1. Germline assignment: CDR1 SGHRS and CDR2 YFSETQ. The V and J ends lost 4 bases and 5 bases, in that order; junction bases with no gene match: 5. This CDR3 has 13 residues. The CDR3 here is CASSLTGFTEAFF. In DNA, the CDR3 is TGCGCCAGCAGCCTGACAGGGTTTACTGAAGCTTTCTTT.

The gene calls are TRBV7-2 and TRBJ1-2; D is possibly TRBD1 (5 bases). CDR3 length: 13 residues. The V end lost 1 base, the J end lost 5 bases, and 8 bases lay between the germline ends. Germline CDR1 reads SGHTA; CDR2 reads FQGNSA. The CDR3 spells CASSLEDRYGYTF. Here the CDR3 DNA reads TGTGCCAGCAGCTTAGAAGACAGATATGGCTACACCTTC.

The rearrangement joins TRBV7-3 to TRBJ2-3; 8 bases match TRBD1. Germline trimming cut 5 bases from V and 4 bases from J; bases unmatched to any gene: 5. Germline V lookup: CDR1 SGHTA, CDR2 FQGTGA. The CDR3 is 14 amino acids. CDR3: CASSQTGEADTQYF. CDR3 sequence (DNA): TGTGCCAGCAGCCAGACAGGGGAGGCAGATACGCAGTATTTT.

This clone occurred a few times. The rearrangement links TRBV7-2 to TRBJ1-1; D remains ambiguous. Germline V gives CDR1 SGHTA, CDR2 FQGNSA. V dropped 0 bases and J dropped 1 base, with 3 bases sitting between them. The CDR3 loop spans 13 amino acids. As DNA, the CDR3 is TGTGCCAGCAGCTTAGCCCAGAACACTGAAGCTTTCTTT. It specifies CASSLAQNTEAFF. The full variable domain, completed using reference TRBV7-2 and TRBJ1-1, is GAGVSQSPSNKVTEKGKDVELRCDPISGHTALYWYRQSLGQGLEFLIYFQGNSAPDKSGLPSDRFSAERTGGSVSTLTIQRTQQEDSAVYLCASSLAQNTEAFFGQGTRLTVV.